These 8 T cell receptor beta chains were sequenced from one sample in a study of blood T cell repertoires in COVID-19. Repertoires were generated with immunoSEQ multiplex PCR, while TCRdb's copy carries only in-frame clones and drops some. Among approximately 200,000 clones listed, roughly 80% were seen once. Specimen: PBMCs or T cells enriched from blood (not recorded which). The receptor source for this set is a woman aged 25 to 39 who had recovered from COVID-19.

This chain uses TRBV2 with TRBJ1-5; 8 bases line up with TRBD1. V lost 6 bases to trimming and J lost 4 bases; unmatched junction nucleotides: 2. The CDR3 has 13 residues. Germline loops: CDR1 SNHLY, CDR2 FYNNEI. CDR3 loop: CASRQGGNQPQHF. The CDR3 DNA follows: TGTGCCAGCAGACAGGGGGGGAATCAGCCCCAGCATTTT.

This chain connects TRBV7-9 to TRBJ1-6; the D gene is possibly TRBD1 (6 bases). CDR1 SEHNR and CDR2 FQNEAQ come from the germline V gene (reference sequence). The V and J ends lost 8 bases and 6 bases respectively, with 11 bases between them. This CDR3 comprises 13 residues. CDR3 sequence reads: CASSTGPNSPLHF. For the CDR3, the DNA is TGTGCCAGCTCTACAGGGCCTAATTCACCCCTCCACTTT.

This clone was detected a few times. The genes are TRBV2 and TRBJ2-1, with unresolved D. The V end lost 10 bases, the J end lost 7 bases, and 11 bases lay between the germline ends. The CDR3 is 11 amino acids. Germline V gene lookup returns CDR1 SNHLY and CDR2 FYNNEI. In DNA, the CDR3 is TGTGCCACCGATGCGTGGAATGAGCAGTTCTTC. It is translated as CATDAWNEQFF.

The genes are TRBV21-1 and TRBJ2-7; the D segment call TRBD1 is taken from the table without a DNA check. TRBV21-1 is noted as a pseudogene. This CDR3 spans 15 amino acids. The CDR3 region has the DNA TGTGCCAGCAGCTTTCGGGACAGGGGAATCTACGAGCAGTACGTC. This translates into CASSFRDRGIYEQYV.

In its sample, this clone was seen once. J is TRBJ2-1 and V is TRBV11-3, with TRBD2 identical over 11 bases. Germline loops: CDR1 SGHNT, CDR2 YENEEA. The CDR3 runs 15 residues. After removal of 5 bases from V and 9 bases from J, the junction contained 9 bases not matched to a gene. The CDR3 region has the DNA TGTGCCAGCAGCCAAACTAGCGGGAGTTGGAGTGAGCAGTTCTTC. It encodes CASSQTSGSWSEQFF.

The chain carries TRBV28 and TRBJ2-3; 7 positions agree with TRBD1. The CDR3 length is 15 residues. The germline CDR1 and CDR2 sequences are MDHEN and SYDVKM. The V segment lost 7 bases and the J segment 0 bases; nucleotides outside the gene matches: 7. Here the CDR3 DNA reads TGTGCCAGCACCCCGAGGGGACAGAGCACAGATACGCAGTATTTT. Amino acid sequence: CASTPRGQSTDTQYF.

This clone was recorded only once. V gene TRBV28 combines with J gene TRBJ1-2; D uncertain. The germline gives CDR1 MDHEN, CDR2 SYDVKM. The CDR3 covers 15 residues. V was trimmed by 1 base and J by 2 bases, leaving 11 bases between them. The CDR3 DNA sequence: TGTGCCAGCAGTTTATACCCGAGGGTCAACTATGGCTACACCTTC. Translating gives CASSLYPRVNYGYTF.

This chain joins TRBV28 and TRBJ1-2; 7 bases agree with TRBD1. The V and J ends lost 5 bases and 0 bases, in that order; junction bases with no gene match: 6. The CDR3 is 15 amino acids. Germline V gives CDR1 MDHEN, CDR2 SYDVKM. The CDR3 loop is CASSKPGTANYGYTF. In DNA form, the CDR3 reads TGTGCCAGCAGTAAACCCGGGACAGCTAACTATGGCTACACCTTC.